Listed below are T cell receptor beta chains from one sample, sequenced in a study of beta chain features in type 1 diabetes. Assay used: immunoSEQ multiplex PCR; TCRdb lists only in-frame clones, some missing. This sample has 300,000 to 350,000 clones, with roughly 13% found just once. Sequencing input: naive CD4+ T cells from blood. Source of these receptors: a woman younger than 35 with type 1 diabetes. Both conserved end residues are part of each CDR3. Fields, in order: clone size, D gene, V gene, J gene, CDR3 DNA, CDR3 protein. A D gene is named only where the DNA matches it firmly. Rows may omit the clone size; those that give it use once, few, many or a size class.

-	-	TRBV5-8	TRBJ2-1	TGTGCCGGAATCCTCGAGCGCCACTCCTACAATGAGCAGTTCTTC	CAGILERHSYNEQFF
-	-	TRBV28	TRBJ2-6	TGTGCCAGCGCGGCAGCGTCTGGGGCCAACGTCCTGACTTTC	CASAAASGANVLTF
few	TRBD2	TRBV4-3	TRBJ2-1	TGCGCCAGCAGCCAAGCCAGCGGGAAGATCTCCTACAATGAGCAGTTCTTC	CASSQASGKISYNEQFF
-	-	TRBV9	TRBJ2-1	TGTGCCAGCAGCGTAGCTGTGGCAGGAAACAATGAGCAGTTCTTC	CASSVAVAGNNEQFF
few	-	TRBV28	TRBJ2-7	TGTGCCAGCAGTTTACCCCGGCCTGGCGGCTACGAGCAGTACTTC	CASSLPRPGGYEQYF
-	TRBD1	TRBV6-1	TRBJ2-3	TGTGCCAGCAGTGCCGGGACAGGGGCAGATACGCAGTATTTT	CASSAGTGADTQYF
few	-	TRBV19	TRBJ1-5	TGTGCCAGTAGTATTTCAGGGGCAGGCCAGCCCCAGCATTTT	CASSISGAGQPQHF
-	-	TRBV19	TRBJ2-3	TGTGCCAGTAGTCATCTGACAGAGCAGTATTTT	CASSHLTEQYF
few	-	TRBV30	TRBJ1-2	TGTACCTTCTCGGCGGAAGGTCGCTATGGCTACACCTTC	CTFSAEGRYGYTF
-	-	TRBV18	TRBJ2-1	TGTGCCAGCTCACCCCGCGTCCCCCGCACAGGGTCCTACTACAATGAGCAGTTCTTC	CASSPRVPRTGSYYNEQFF
few	-	TRBV7-2	TRBJ2-1	TGTGCCAGCAGCCGCGGGGGCGTAACGAACCCAGCCCAGTTCTTC	CASSRGGVTNPAQFF
few	-	TRBV5-1	TRBJ2-2	TGCGCCAGCAGCCCTAACACCGGGGAGCTGTTTTTT	CASSPNTGELFF
few	-	TRBV30	TRBJ1-1	TGTGCCTGGAGATCAACCGGGACTCATGGCGCTTTCTTT	CAWRSTGTHGAFF
few	-	TRBV29-1	TRBJ2-1	TGCAGCGCATGGGACTTCCAACGAGAGCAGTTCTTC	CSAWDFQREQFF
few	TRBD2	TRBV7-9	TRBJ2-1	TGTGCCAGCAGCTCGACTAGCGGAGCGTACAATGAGCAGTTCTTC	CASSSTSGAYNEQFF
few	TRBD2	TRBV7-2	TRBJ2-5	TGTGCCACCTGTCTGTGGGGGCTAGCGGGAGGACAGGAGACCCAGTACTTC	CATCLWGLAGGQETQYF
few	TRBD1	TRBV5-1	TRBJ2-1	TGCGCCAGCAGCTTGGCTTGGAGCAGGGGGATAGTGAATGAGCAGTTCTTC	CASSLAWSRGIVNEQFF
-	TRBD1	TRBV27	TRBJ2-7	TGTGCCAGCAGTTTCAGGGGGCCGGGTGTGAGTGGAGAGCAGTACTTC	CASSFRGPGVSGEQYF
few	TRBD2	TRBV19	TRBJ2-1	TGTGCCAGTAGTGATGCAAGCGGGAGTCCCTACAATGAGCAGTTCTTC	CASSDASGSPYNEQFF
-	-	TRBV28	TRBJ2-1	TGTGCCAGCAGTTTAGACATATTGGGCAGCCACAATGAGCAGTTCTTC	CASSLDILGSHNEQFF
-	-	TRBV5-1	TRBJ2-2	TGCGCCAGCAGCTTGGTGGCGGCTACCAGGGAGCTGTTTTTT	CASSLVAATRELFF
few	TRBD1	TRBV10-3	TRBJ1-1	TGTGCCATCAGTGGGGTGGGACAGGGGAATGAAGCTTTCTTT	CAISGVGQGNEAFF
-	-	TRBV4-3	TRBJ1-2	TGCGCCAGCAGCCAAGATTTTCGTGGCGCCGGGGGCTACACCTTC	CASSQDFRGAGGYTF
-	TRBD1	TRBV4-1	TRBJ1-1	TGCGCCAGCAGCACCCCTCCAGGGGGATGGACTGAAGCTTTCTTT	CASSTPPGGWTEAFF
few	TRBD1	TRBV6-6	TRBJ1-2	TGTGCCAGCAGCCGGACAGGGAACTATGGCTACACCTTC	CASSRTGNYGYTF
few	TRBD2	TRBV5-1	TRBJ2-1	TGCGCCAGCAGCTTGTGGCTAGCGGGAGGGTTTATGGATGAGCAGTTCTTC	CASSLWLAGGFMDEQFF
few	TRBD1	TRBV9	TRBJ2-1	TGTGCCAGCAGCGGAAGACAGGGGAAAGACTACAATGAGCAGTTCTTC	CASSGRQGKDYNEQFF
few	-	TRBV5-1	TRBJ2-5	TGCGCCAGCAGCTTGGGAGGGCCCCAAGAGACCCAGTACTTC	CASSLGGPQETQYF
-	TRBD1	TRBV5-1	TRBJ2-7	TGCGCCAGCAGCTTAGAACCGGGACAGCCCTACGAGCAGTACTTC	CASSLEPGQPYEQYF
-	-	TRBV30	TRBJ1-2	TGTGCCTGGACCCCAGATGCTAACTATGGCTACACCTTC	CAWTPDANYGYTF
few	-	TRBV5-1	TRBJ2-5	TGCGCCAGCAGCTTGGATCGGGGTTCGGGAGAGACCCAGTACTTC	CASSLDRGSGETQYF
few	-	TRBV5-1	TRBJ2-3	TGCGCCAGCAGCTTGGGCGGAAGTTACACAGATACGCAGTATTTT	CASSLGGSYTDTQYF
few	-	TRBV20-1	TRBJ2-1	TGCAGTGCTAGAGATCGGTCGGAGTTCTTC	CSARDRSEFF
-	TRBD1	TRBV5-4	TRBJ1-1	TGTGCCAGCAGCTTGGATGAGACAGGGGGAGCTTTCTTT	CASSLDETGGAFF
few	TRBD1	TRBV5-1	TRBJ1-1	TGCGCCAGCAGCTTTAACAGGGGCAACACTGAAGCTTTCTTT	CASSFNRGNTEAFF
few	TRBD2	TRBV5-1	TRBJ2-4	TGCGCCAGCAGCTTGGCCCCGGCTAGCGGGGAACGGTACATTCAGTACTTC	CASSLAPASGERYIQYF
-	-	TRBV9	TRBJ1-3	TGTGCCAGCAGCGTTGGTCAGGGGAACTCTGGAAACACCATATATTTT	CASSVGQGNSGNTIYF
-	-	TRBV30	TRBJ1-1	TGTGCCGGTGCACAGGGTTCCTTTGAAGCTTTCTTT	CAGAQGSFEAFF
-	TRBD1	TRBV9	TRBJ1-1	TGTGCCAGCAGCCAGAGGACAGGTTCGAACACTGAAGCTTTCTTT	CASSQRTGSNTEAFF
-	TRBD1	TRBV5-4	TRBJ2-1	TGTGCCAGCAGAGCCGGGACAGGGGTATCCTACAATGAGCAGTTCTTC	CASRAGTGVSYNEQFF
few	TRBD1	TRBV28	TRBJ2-1	TGTGCCAGCCCCTCCGGGACAGGGGAACGGGATGAGCAGTTCTTC	CASPSGTGERDEQFF
few	-	TRBV29-1	TRBJ1-1	TGCAGCGCCGACTCTAAGAACACTGAAGCTTTCTTT	CSADSKNTEAFF
-	-	TRBV19	TRBJ2-7	TGTGCCAGTAGTAGTCAGGTTGTTGGAGAGCAGTACTTC	CASSSQVVGEQYF
-	-	TRBV7-2	TRBJ1-1	TGTGCCAGCAGCCTGTTCGACGGACTAGAAGCTTTCTTT	CASSLFDGLEAFF
few	-	TRBV5-1	TRBJ1-2	TGCGCCAGCAGCGCGGACAGCTATGGCTACACCTTC	CASSADSYGYTF
few	-	TRBV9	TRBJ1-5	TGTGCCAGCAGCGTACAGGGCTATAGCAATCAGCCCCAGCATTTT	CASSVQGYSNQPQHF
few	-	TRBV5-1	TRBJ2-5	TGCGCCAGCAGCTTGGGCCCTCTACGCCAAGAGACCCAGTACTTC	CASSLGPLRQETQYF
-	TRBD2	TRBV5-4	TRBJ2-1	TGTGCCAGCAGCCGACGGAGGGGACTAGCGGGGGCGGATGAGCAGTTCTTC	CASSRRRGLAGADEQFF
few	-	TRBV9	TRBJ2-1	TGTGCCAGCAGCCGGGGTAGCGAACGGAGCTCCTACAATGAGCAGTTCTTC	CASSRGSERSSYNEQFF